The table lists the clone carrying this T cell receptor (beta chain) with many counts. Looked up from germline, CDR1 is SGHRS and CDR2 is YFSETQ. The V end lost 5 bases, the J end lost 6 bases, and 14 bases lay between the germline ends. This CDR3 spans 13 amino acids. TCRdb recomputed clones from the PCR reads via MiXCR. The sample lists tens of thousands of clones, roughly 22% occurring once. Nobody among the patients had been given any treatment before thyroid surgery. This sample was taken from a study of metastatic and nonmetastatic thyroid tumors. Sample: blood. The TCR was taken from a female donor with papillary thyroid cancer or a benign thyroid nodule (not recorded which). Some clones in this sample may be carry-over from other donors' samples. The V and J genes are TRBV5-1 and TRBJ1-2; D is possibly TRBD1 (5 bases). The CDR3 DNA follows: TGCGCCAGCAGTTATACAGGTGGGGATGGCTACACCTTC. It is translated as CASSYTGGDGYTF.